The clone carrying this T cell receptor (beta chain) was counted between two and nine times. The data were obtained in a study of T-cell reconstitution after alpha-beta-depleted transplantation in children. As it was prepared, the TCRbeta library received unique molecular identifiers. MiXCR was run by TCRdb on the PCR reads, yielding one entry per CDR3 protein. The data hold around 360,000 distinct CDR3 sequences, with about 9.4% observed a single time. The CDR3 is 18 amino acids. Trimming took 7 bases from V and 0 from J, leaving 22 bases between them. Specimen: PBMCs from the stem cell graft donor, collected from the stem cell graft. This receptor was obtained from a human donor who donated a stem cell graft to a child with acute lymphoblastic leukemia. The rearrangement links TRBV12-3 or TRBV12-4 to TRBJ2-1, with D possibly TRBD2 on 6 matching bases. The CDR3: CASTLSEGGMGSYNEQFF. The CDR3 DNA reads as TGTGCCAGCACTCTGTCGGAGGGCGGGATGGGCTCCTACAATGAGCAGTTCTTC.